The present T cell receptor (beta chain) was sequenced within a study of T cell clonality in common variable immunodeficiency. As concerns this clone: Its antigen is as yet unknown. With the read ending 3 residues before the CDR3 end, the germline J gene is used to fill in that end.

Study results and limitations: In common variable immunodeficiency, TCR beta chains reportedly carried fewer deletions and N-nucleotide insertions. The cause of increased CVID clonality remains unclear without subpopulation sequencing.

V was shortened by 5 bases and J by 6 bases, with 12 bases between the two germline ends. Germline V CDR1 and CDR2: SGHTA, FQGTGA. The CDR3 totals 13 residues. CVID subjects were around 16 female and under 35 male, aged 9 to 64. Heparinized whole blood, roughly 5 to 8 ml, came from each donor. Assay: immunoSEQ multiplex PCR; the TCRdb copy retains only in-frame clones and omits some. The sample is made up of over 25,000 clones, none counted only once. The V call is TRBV7-3, the J call TRBJ2-3, with D maybe TRBD1 (6 bases). Specimen: peripheral blood mononuclear cells. This sequence was found in a human donor with common variable immunodeficiency. The covered CDR3 bases are TGTGCCAGCAGCAAGCAGGGGAGTGATACG. Translated: CASSKQGSDT. From start to end, the CDR3 is CASSKQGSDTQYF.